What follows are 2 T cell receptor beta chains derived from one specimen sequenced in a study of shared clonotypes between healthy human individuals. The method was immunoSEQ multiplex PCR; TCRdb's version includes in-frame clones alone and lacks a portion of them. The top ten clones hold over 1.5% of a sample with about 2,200,000 clones, 85% to 95% of them seen once. CD45RO-negative, CCR7-selected cells formed the naive CD8 fraction, which excluded terminally differentiated effector memory CD45RA+ cells. The sequencing sample was made of naive CD8+ T cells from PBMCs. These receptors came from a man aged 18 to 29 in good health. Some clones in this sample may be carry-over from other donors' samples.

This chain connects TRBV7-9 to TRBJ1-2, with TRBD1 matching over 7 bases. The CDR3 is made up of 15 amino acids. J lost 1 base, V lost 5 bases, and 7 bases had no gene match. The V gene's germline CDR1 is SEHNR and CDR2 FQNEAQ (reference sequence). The CDR3 is CASSPGTDHNYGYTF. Here the CDR3 DNA reads TGTGCCAGCAGCCCCGGGACAGACCATAACTATGGCTACACCTTC. The full variable domain, in which reference TRBV7-9 and TRBJ1-2 provide the parts outside the CDR3, is DTGVSQNPRHKITKRGQNVTFRCDPISEHNRLYWYRQTLGQGPEFLTYFQNEAQLEKSRLLSDRFSAERPKGSFSTLEIQRTEQGDSAMYLCASSPGTDHNYGYTFGSGTRLTVV.

The chain links TRBV5-8 to TRBJ2-3, with TRBD2 matching over 10 bases. Unmatched junction bases numbered 14, after V lost 0 bases and J lost 4 bases. This CDR3 spans 19 amino acids. Germline assignment: CDR1 SGHTS and CDR2 YDEGEE. CDR3 residues: CASSLASSGRTGSADTQYF. The CDR3 bases are TGTGCCAGCAGCTTGGCGTCTAGCGGGAGAACAGGGTCGGCAGATACGCAGTATTTT. Full variable domain (rest looked up from reference TRBV5-8 and TRBJ2-3): EAGVTQSPTHLIKTRGQQATLRCSPISGHTSVYWYQQALGLGLQFLLWYDEGEERNRGNFPPRFSGRQFPNYSSELNVNALELEDSALYLCASSLASSGRTGSADTQYFGPGTRLTVL.